This entry lists 8 T cell receptor beta chains sequenced from one sample in a study of blood T cell repertoires in COVID-19. Assay: immunoSEQ multiplex PCR; the TCRdb copy retains only in-frame clones and omits some. This table holds about 130,000 clones, roughly four fifths found once. The source material was PBMCs or T cells enriched from blood (not recorded which). The receptor source for this set is a man younger than 40 who had recovered from COVID-19.

The count of this clone is one. The V call is TRBV5-4, the J call TRBJ2-1; D gene unclear. The CDR3 covers 13 residues. With 0 bases removed from V and 4 bases from J, the gap between germline ends came to 5 bases. Per the germline V gene, CDR1 is SGHNT and CDR2 is YYREEE (reference sequence). DNA for the CDR3: TGTGCCAGCAGCTTGGAGCTGTACAATGAGCAGTTCTTC. It codes for CASSLELYNEQFF.

This clone was seen only a few times. In DNA form, the CDR3 reads TGTGCCAGCAGGGACAGCCCCCACGAGCAGTACTTC. It yields the protein CASRDSPHEQYF. The chain has TRBV21-1 and TRBJ2-7; TRBD1 is the table's D call and was not checked against the DNA. TRBV21-1 constitutes a pseudogene. The CDR3 loop spans 12 amino acids.

This chain joins TRBV2 and TRBJ1-1; D might be TRBD1 (6 bases). V was trimmed by 4 bases and J by 8 bases, leaving 8 bases between them. The CDR3 sequence is 11 residues long. Germline CDR1 and CDR2: SNHLY and FYNNEI. The CDR3 sequence: CASSVQGEAFF. CDR3 nucleotides: TGTGCCAGCAGTGTTCAGGGGGAAGCTTTCTTT. Full variable domain (outside the CDR3, taken from reference TRBV2 and TRBJ1-1): EPEVTQTPSHQVTQMGQEVILRCVPISNHLYFYWYRQILGQKVEFLVSFYNNEISEKSEIFDDQFSVERPDGSNFTLKIRSTKLEDSAMYFCASSVQGEAFFGQGTRLTVV.

The chain uses TRBV6-1 and TRBJ1-2, with D possibly matching TRBD1 (5 bases). The CDR3 is 15 residues long. V lost 0 bases and J lost 6, with 14 bases in between. The germline V gene encodes CDR1 MNHNS and CDR2 SASEGT. CDR3 DNA: TGTGCCAGCAGTGAAGCGCATCAGGGAGGGAATGGCTACACCTTC. Translating gives CASSEAHQGGNGYTF.

The chain links TRBV3-1 (or the pseudogene TRBV3-2) to TRBJ1-1; 9 bases are a match to TRBD1. Unmatched junction bases numbered 4, after V lost 2 bases and J lost 9 bases. Germline V gives CDR1 LGHDT, CDR2 YNNKEL (reference sequence). There are 13 residues in the CDR3. Written as DNA, the CDR3 is TGTGCCAGCAGCCAACAAGGGACAGGGAAAGCTTTCTTT. It specifies CASSQQGTGKAFF.

This rearrangement joins TRBV5-1 to TRBJ2-5; 10 bases agree with TRBD1. The CDR3 spans 16 residues. The V gene's germline CDR1 is SGHRS and CDR2 YFSETQ. V lost 3 bases, J lost 0 bases, and 5 bases stayed unmatched. The CDR3 region is CASSSRTGGNQETQYF. The DNA for the CDR3 is TGCGCCAGCAGCTCTCGGACAGGGGGAAACCAAGAGACCCAGTACTTC.

This clone was seen only a few times. The rearrangement joins TRBV11-2 to TRBJ2-7, with D perhaps TRBD2 (6 bases). The CDR3 covers 16 residues. Looked up from germline, CDR1 is SGHAT and CDR2 is FQNNGV. V was cut by 5 bases and J by 2 bases, with 19 bases left in between. The CDR3 nucleotides read TGTGCCAGCAGCCCCATTTCTCGGGCGGGAACCTACGAGCAGTACGTC. Protein sequence: CASSPISRAGTYEQYV.

The chain uses TRBV27 and TRBJ2-3; 8 bases are a match to TRBD1. The CDR3 contains 15 residues. The ends lost 8 bases at V and 3 bases at J; junction bases unmatched: 10. Germline V gene sequence: CDR1 MNHEY, CDR2 SMNVEV (reference sequence). CDR3 sequence reads: CASFRTGLLTDTQYF. The CDR3 DNA is TGTGCCAGCTTCCGGACAGGGCTTTTAACAGATACGCAGTATTTT.